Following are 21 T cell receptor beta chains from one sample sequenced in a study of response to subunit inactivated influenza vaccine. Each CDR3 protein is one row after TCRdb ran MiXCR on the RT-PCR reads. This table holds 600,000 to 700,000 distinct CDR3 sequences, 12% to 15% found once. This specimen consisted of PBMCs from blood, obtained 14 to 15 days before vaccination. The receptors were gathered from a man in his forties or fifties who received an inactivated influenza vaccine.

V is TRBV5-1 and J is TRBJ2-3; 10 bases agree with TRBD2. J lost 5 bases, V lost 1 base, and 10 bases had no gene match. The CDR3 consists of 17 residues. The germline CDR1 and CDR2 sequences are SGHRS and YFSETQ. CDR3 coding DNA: TGCGCCAGCAGCTTGCCGGCTAGCGGGAGCGGTAAAGATACGCAGTATTTT. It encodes CASSLPASGSGKDTQYF. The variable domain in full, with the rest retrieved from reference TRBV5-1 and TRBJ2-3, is KAGVTQTPRYLIKTRGQQVTLSCSPISGHRSVSWYQQTPGQGLQFLFEYFSETQRNKGNFPGRFSGRQFSNSRSEMNVSTLELGDSALYLCASSLPASGSGKDTQYFGPGTRLTVL.

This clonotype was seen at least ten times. In nucleotides, the CDR3 is TGCGCCAGCAGCAGCGGGAACTCCTACGAGCAGTACTTC. Amino acid sequence: CASSSGNSYEQYF. The V gene is TRBV10-2, the J gene TRBJ2-7; TRBD2 matches 7 bases. The J segment lost 0 bases and the V segment lost 6 bases, leaving 2 bases of the junction unmatched. The CDR3 is 13 amino acids. CDR1 is WSHSY and CDR2 is SAAADI in the germline V gene.

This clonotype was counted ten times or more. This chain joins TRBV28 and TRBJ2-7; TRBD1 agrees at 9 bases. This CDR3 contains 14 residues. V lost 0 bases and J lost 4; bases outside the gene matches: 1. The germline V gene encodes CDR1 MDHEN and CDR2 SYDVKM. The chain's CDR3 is CASSLWDRGYEQYF. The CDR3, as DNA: TGTGCCAGCAGTTTATGGGACAGGGGTTACGAGCAGTACTTC.

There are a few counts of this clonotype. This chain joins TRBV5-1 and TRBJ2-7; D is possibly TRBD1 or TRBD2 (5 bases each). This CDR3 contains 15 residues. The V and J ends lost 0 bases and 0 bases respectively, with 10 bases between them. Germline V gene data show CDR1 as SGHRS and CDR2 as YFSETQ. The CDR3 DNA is TGCGCCAGCAGCTTGGCTTGGGGGAGCTCCTACGAGCAGTACTTC. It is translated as CASSLAWGSSYEQYF.

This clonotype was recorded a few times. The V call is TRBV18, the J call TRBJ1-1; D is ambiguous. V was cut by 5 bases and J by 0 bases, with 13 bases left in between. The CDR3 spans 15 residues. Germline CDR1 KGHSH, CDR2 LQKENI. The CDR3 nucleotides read TGTGCCAGCTCAATACGCCCTTTGGTGAACACTGAAGCTTTCTTT. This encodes CASSIRPLVNTEAFF.

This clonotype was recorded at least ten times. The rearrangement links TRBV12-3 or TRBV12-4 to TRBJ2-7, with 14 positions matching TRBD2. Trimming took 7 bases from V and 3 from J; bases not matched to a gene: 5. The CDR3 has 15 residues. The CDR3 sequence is CASTMTSGRVYEQYF. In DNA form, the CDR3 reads TGTGCCAGCACCATGACTAGCGGGAGGGTCTACGAGCAGTACTTC.

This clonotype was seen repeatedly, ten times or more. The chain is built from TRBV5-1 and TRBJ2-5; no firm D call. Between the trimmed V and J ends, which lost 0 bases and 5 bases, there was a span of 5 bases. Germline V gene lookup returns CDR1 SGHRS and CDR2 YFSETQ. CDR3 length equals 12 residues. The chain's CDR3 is CASSLDKETQYF. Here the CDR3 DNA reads TGCGCCAGCAGCTTGGATAAGGAGACCCAGTACTTC.

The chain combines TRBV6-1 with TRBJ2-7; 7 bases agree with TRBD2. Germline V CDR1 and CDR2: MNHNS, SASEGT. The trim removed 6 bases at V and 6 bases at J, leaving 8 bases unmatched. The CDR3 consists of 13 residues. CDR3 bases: TGTGCCAGCAGCCGAGCGGGGAGAGGCGAGCAGTACTTC. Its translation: CASSRAGRGEQYF.

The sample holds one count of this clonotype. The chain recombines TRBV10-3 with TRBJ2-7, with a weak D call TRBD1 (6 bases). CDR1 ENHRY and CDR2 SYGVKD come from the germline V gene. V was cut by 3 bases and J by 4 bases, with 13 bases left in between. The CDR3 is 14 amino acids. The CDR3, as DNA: TGTGCCATCAGTGATGGACAGAGACCGTACGAGCAGTACTTC. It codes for CAISDGQRPYEQYF.

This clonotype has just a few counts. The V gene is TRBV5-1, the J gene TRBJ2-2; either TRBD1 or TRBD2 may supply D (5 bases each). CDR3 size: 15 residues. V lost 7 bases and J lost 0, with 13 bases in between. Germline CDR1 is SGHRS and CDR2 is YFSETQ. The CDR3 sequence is CASSRDAANTGELFF. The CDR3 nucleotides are TGCGCCAGCTCCCGGGACGCAGCGAACACCGGGGAGCTGTTTTTT. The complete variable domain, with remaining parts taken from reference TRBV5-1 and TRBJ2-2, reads KAGVTQTPRYLIKTRGQQVTLSCSPISGHRSVSWYQQTPGQGLQFLFEYFSETQRNKGNFPGRFSGRQFSNSRSEMNVSTLELGDSALYLCASSRDAANTGELFFGEGSRLTVL.

As DNA, the CDR3 is TGTGCCAGCAGCTACGACTACTACAATGAGCAGTTCTTC. It translates to CASSYDYYNEQFF. The genes are TRBV7-3 and TRBJ2-1; D might be TRBD2 (5 bases). This CDR3 is 13 amino acids long. Per the germline V gene, CDR1 is SGHTA and CDR2 is FQGTGA. Trimming stripped 4 bases from V and 3 bases from J, with 7 bases between.

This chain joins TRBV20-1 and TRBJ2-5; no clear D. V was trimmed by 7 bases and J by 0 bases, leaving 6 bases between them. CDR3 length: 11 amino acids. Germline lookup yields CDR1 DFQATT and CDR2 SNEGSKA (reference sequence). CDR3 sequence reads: CSDPDQETQYF. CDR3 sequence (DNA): TGCAGTGATCCAGACCAAGAGACCCAGTACTTC.

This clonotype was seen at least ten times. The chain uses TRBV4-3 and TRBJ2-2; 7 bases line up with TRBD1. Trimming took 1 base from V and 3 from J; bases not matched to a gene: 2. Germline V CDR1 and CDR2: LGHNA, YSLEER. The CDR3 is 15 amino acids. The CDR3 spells CASSQAQGDTGELFF. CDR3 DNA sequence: TGCGCCAGCAGCCAAGCCCAGGGGGACACCGGGGAGCTGTTTTTT.

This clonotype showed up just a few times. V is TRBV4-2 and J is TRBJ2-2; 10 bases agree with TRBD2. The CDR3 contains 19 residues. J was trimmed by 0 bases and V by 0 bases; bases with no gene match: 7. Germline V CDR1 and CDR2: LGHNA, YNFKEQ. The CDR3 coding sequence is TGTGCCAGCAGCCAAGAGTGGGCTAGCGGGGGTTCGAACACCGGGGAGCTGTTTTTT. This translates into CASSQEWASGGSNTGELFF.

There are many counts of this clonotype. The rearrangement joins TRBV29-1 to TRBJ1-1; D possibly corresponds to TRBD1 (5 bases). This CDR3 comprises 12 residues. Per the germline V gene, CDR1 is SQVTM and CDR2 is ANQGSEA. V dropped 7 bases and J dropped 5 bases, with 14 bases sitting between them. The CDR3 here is CSATVGQTEAFF. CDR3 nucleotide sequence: TGCAGCGCAACGGTGGGGCAGACTGAAGCTTTCTTT. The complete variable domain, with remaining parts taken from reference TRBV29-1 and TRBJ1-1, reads SAVISQKPSRDICQRGTSLTIQCQVDSQVTMMFWYRQQPGQSLTLIATANQGSEATYESGFVIDKFPISRPNLTFSTLTVSNMSPEDSSIYLCSATVGQTEAFFGQGTRLTVV.

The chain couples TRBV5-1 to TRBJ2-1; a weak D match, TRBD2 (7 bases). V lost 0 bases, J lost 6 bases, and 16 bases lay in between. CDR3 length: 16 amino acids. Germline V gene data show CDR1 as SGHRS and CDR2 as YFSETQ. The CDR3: CASSLVDPRGANEQFF. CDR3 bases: TGCGCCAGCAGCTTGGTAGACCCTCGGGGGGCCAATGAGCAGTTCTTC.

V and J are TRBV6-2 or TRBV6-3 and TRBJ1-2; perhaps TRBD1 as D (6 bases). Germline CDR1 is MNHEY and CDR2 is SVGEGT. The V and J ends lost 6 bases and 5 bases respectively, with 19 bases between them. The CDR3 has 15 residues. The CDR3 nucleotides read TGTGCCAGCAGCCCCTTCGGACAGATTTGGTATGGCTACACCTTC. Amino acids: CASSPFGQIWYGYTF.

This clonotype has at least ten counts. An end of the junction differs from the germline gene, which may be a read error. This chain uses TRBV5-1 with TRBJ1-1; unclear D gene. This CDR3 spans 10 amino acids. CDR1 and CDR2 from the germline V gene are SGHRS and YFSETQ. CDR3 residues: CASSFRPGEF. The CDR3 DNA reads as TGCGCCAGCAGCTTTAGGCCTGGGGAGTTT.

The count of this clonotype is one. The CDR3, as DNA: TGTGCCATCTGGACTCGGGACGGCAATCAGCCCCAGCATTTT. Translation gives CAIWTRDGNQPQHF. V usage is TRBV10-3 and J usage is TRBJ1-5; possible D gene TRBD1, 5 bases. Germline V CDR1 and CDR2: ENHRY, SYGVKD. V was trimmed by 8 bases and J by 2 bases, leaving 13 bases between them. The CDR3 is 14 residues long.

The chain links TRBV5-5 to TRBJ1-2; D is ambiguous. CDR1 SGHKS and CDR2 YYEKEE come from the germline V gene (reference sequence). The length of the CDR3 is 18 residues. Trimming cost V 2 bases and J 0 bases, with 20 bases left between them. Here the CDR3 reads CASSFGLTATIANYGYTF. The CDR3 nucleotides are TGTGCCAGCAGCTTTGGCCTTACTGCAACTATAGCTAACTATGGCTACACCTTC.

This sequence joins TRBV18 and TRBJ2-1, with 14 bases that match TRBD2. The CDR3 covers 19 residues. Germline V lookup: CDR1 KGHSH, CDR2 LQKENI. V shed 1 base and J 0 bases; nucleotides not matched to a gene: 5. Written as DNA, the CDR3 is TGTGCCAGCTCACCACTGGGACTAGCGGGAGTCTCCTCCTACAATGAGCAGTTCTTC. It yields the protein CASSPLGLAGVSSYNEQFF.